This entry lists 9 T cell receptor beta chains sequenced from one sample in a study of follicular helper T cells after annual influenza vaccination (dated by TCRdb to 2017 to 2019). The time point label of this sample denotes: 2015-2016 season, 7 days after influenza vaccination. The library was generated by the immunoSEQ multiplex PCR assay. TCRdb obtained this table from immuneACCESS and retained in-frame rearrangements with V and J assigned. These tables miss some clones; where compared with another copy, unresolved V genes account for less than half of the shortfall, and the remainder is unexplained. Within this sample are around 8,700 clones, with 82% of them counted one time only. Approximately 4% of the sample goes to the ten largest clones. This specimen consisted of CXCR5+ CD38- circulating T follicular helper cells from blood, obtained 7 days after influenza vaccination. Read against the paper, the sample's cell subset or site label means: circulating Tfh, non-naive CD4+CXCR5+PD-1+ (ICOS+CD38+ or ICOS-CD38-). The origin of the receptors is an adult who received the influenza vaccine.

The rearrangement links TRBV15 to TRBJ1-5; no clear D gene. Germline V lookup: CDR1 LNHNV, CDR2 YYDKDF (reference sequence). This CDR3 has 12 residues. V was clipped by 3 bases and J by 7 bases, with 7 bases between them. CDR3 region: CATSSYGQPQHF. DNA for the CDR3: TGTGCCACCAGCAGTTATGGACAGCCCCAGCATTTT.

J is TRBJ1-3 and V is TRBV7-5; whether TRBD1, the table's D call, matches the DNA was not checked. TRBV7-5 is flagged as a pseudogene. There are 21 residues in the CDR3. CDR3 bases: TGTGTCAGAAGCTTACAGGACAGGGGGCGCCCGGAAAGCCTCTCTGGAAACACCATATATTTT. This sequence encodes CVRSLQDRGRPESLSGNTIYF.

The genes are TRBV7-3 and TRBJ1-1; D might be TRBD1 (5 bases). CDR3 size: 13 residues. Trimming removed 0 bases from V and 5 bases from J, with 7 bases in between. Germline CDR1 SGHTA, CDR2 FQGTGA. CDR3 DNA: TGTGCCAGCAGCTTAACCCGACAGACTGAAGCTTTCTTT. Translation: CASSLTRQTEAFF.

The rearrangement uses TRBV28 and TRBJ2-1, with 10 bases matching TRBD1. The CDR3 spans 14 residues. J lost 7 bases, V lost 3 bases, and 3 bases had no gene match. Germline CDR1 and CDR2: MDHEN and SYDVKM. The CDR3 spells CASSLGQGLNEQFF. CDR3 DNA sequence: TGTGCCAGCAGTTTGGGACAGGGGTTAAATGAGCAGTTCTTC. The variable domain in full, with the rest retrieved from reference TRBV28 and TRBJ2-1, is DVKVTQSSRYLVKRTGEKVFLECVQDMDHENMFWYRQDPGLGLRLIYFSYDVKMKEKGDIPEGYSVSREKKERFSLILESASTNQTSMYLCASSLGQGLNEQFFGPGTRLTVL.

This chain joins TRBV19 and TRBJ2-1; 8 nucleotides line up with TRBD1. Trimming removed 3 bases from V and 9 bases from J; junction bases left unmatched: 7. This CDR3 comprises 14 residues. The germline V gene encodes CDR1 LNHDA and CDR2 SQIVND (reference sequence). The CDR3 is CASSIPAGGAEQFF. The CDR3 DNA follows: TGTGCCAGTAGTATCCCAGCAGGGGGCGCTGAGCAGTTCTTC.

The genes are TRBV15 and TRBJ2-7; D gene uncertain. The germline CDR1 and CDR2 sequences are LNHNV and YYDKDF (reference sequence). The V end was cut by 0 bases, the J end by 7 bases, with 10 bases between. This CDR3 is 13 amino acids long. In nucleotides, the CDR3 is TGTGCCACCAGCAGAGATATTCGCAGGGAGCAGTACTTC. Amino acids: CATSRDIRREQYF.

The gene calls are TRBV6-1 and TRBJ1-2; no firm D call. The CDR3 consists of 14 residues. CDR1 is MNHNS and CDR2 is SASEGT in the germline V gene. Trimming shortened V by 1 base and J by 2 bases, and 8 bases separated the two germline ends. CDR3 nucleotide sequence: TGTGCCAGCAGTGAAGGAGGCACCAACTATGGCTACACCTTC. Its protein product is CASSEGGTNYGYTF.

CDR3 region: CASSLDRLGGYTF. In nucleotides, the CDR3 is TGTGCCAGCAGCCTAGACAGGTTGGGGGGCTACACCTTC. The chain joins TRBV7-2 to TRBJ1-2, with TRBD1 as a possible D gene (6 bases). The CDR3 covers 13 residues. The germline CDR1 and CDR2 sequences are SGHTA and FQGNSA. V was shortened by 5 bases and J by 8 bases, with 15 bases between the two germline ends. The complete variable domain, with remaining parts taken from reference TRBV7-2 and TRBJ1-2, reads GAGVSQSPSNKVTEKGKDVELRCDPISGHTALYWYRQSLGQGLEFLIYFQGNSAPDKSGLPSDRFSAERTGGSVSTLTIQRTQQEDSAVYLCASSLDRLGGYTFGSGTRLTVV.

CDR3 loop: CASLETGTDEQYF. In DNA, the CDR3 is TGTGCCAGCCTAGAGACAGGGACGGACGAGCAGTACTTC. The rearrangement joins TRBV7-9 to TRBJ2-7; 7 bases fit TRBD1. The germline V gene has CDR1 SEHNR and CDR2 FQNEAQ (reference sequence). J gave up 5 bases and V 8 bases, and 9 bases lay outside the gene matches. The CDR3 runs to 13 residues. The variable domain in full, completed from reference TRBV7-9 and TRBJ2-7, reads DTGVSQNPRHKITKRGQNVTFRCDPISEHNRLYWYRQTLGQGPEFLTYFQNEAQLEKSRLLSDRFSAERPKGSFSTLEIQRTEQGDSAMYLCASLETGTDEQYFGPGTRLTVT.